Presented here are 5 T cell receptor beta chains from one specimen sequenced in a study of blood T cell repertoires in COVID-19. Clones were read by immunoSEQ multiplex PCR, and TCRdb kept only the in-frame ones, dropping some. This table has roughly 250,000 clones, around four fifths appearing once. Sequences were obtained from peripheral blood. These receptors originate from a woman aged 60 to 75 with active or convalescent COVID-19.

This clone was found once. The chain is built from TRBV23-1 and TRBJ2-3; 15 bases match TRBD2. TRBV23-1 is flagged as an ORF with uncertain function. Trimming at V came to 3 bases and at J to 3 bases, leaving 10 bases not matched to a gene. CDR3 length equals 19 residues. The CDR3 here is CASSHYGLAGGRGTDTQYF. The CDR3 DNA is TGCGCCAGCAGTCACTATGGACTAGCGGGGGGGCGAGGAACAGATACGCAGTATTTT.

The sample holds a few counts of this clone. The chain has TRBV9 and TRBJ1-2; D remains ambiguous. CDR1 is SGDLS, CDR2 YYNGEE, per germline. Trimming removed 4 bases at V and 1 base at J, with 23 bases between. CDR3 length: 18 amino acids. Here the CDR3 reads CASSPRGSTLADNYGYTF. The CDR3 DNA reads TGTGCCAGCAGCCCCAGAGGTAGCACCTTGGCGGATAACTATGGCTACACCTTC.

This clone was seen a single time. The rearrangement links TRBV29-1 to TRBJ2-3; 7 bases are shared with TRBD1. This CDR3 spans 13 amino acids. Trimming cost V 3 bases and J 2 bases; bases outside gene matches: 2. In germline, CDR1 is SQVTM, CDR2 ANQGSEA. The CDR3 loop reads CSVDRGYTDTQYF. As DNA, the CDR3 is TGCAGCGTTGACAGGGGGTACACAGATACGCAGTATTTT.

The chain carries TRBV5-8 and TRBJ2-5, with 7 bases identical to TRBD2. With V trimmed by 0 bases and J by 3 bases, 5 bases remained unmatched. The CDR3 has 15 residues. Germline CDR1 and CDR2: SGHTS and YDEGEE. CDR3 sequence reads: CASSLGTGTKETQYF. CDR3 sequence (DNA): TGTGCCAGCAGCTTGGGTACCGGGACTAAAGAGACCCAGTACTTC.

This rearrangement joins TRBV11-3 to TRBJ1-4; TRBD1 is a possible D gene (6 bases). V was cut by 4 bases and J by 2 bases, with 14 bases left in between. The CDR3 is 16 amino acids. CDR1 SGHNT and CDR2 YENEEA come from the germline V gene. The CDR3 DNA sequence: TGTGCCAGCAGCTGGAGACAGGTCTCCACTAATGAAAAACTGTTTTTT. This gives the protein CASSWRQVSTNEKLFF.